The TCR beta chain under discussion was sequenced for a study of CD8 T cells in ankylosing spondylitis. The CDR3 runs to 13 residues. The V end lost 6 bases, the J end lost 2 bases, and 13 bases lay between the germline ends. Germline-derived CDR1 and CDR2 are SQVTM and ANQGSEA. In making TCR beta libraries, quantitative 5'-RACE with molecular barcodes was used. TCRdb reprocessed the 5' RACE reads via MiXCR and lists one record per CDR3 protein. The data show about 17,000 distinct CDR3 sequences, 7.5% to 9.5% seen once. This clonotype was seen many times. Specimen: blood. This sequence originates from a male donor with ankylosing spondylitis or in good health (not recorded which). The V and J genes are TRBV29-1 and TRBJ2-5; D unresolved. The CDR3 DNA is TGCAGCGTGGAGTTTCGGGCACAAGAGACCCAGTACTTC. Residues: CSVEFRAQETQYF. Drawing the rest from reference TRBV29-1 and TRBJ2-5, the complete variable domain is SAVISQKPSRDICQRGTSLTIQCQVDSQVTMMFWYRQQPGQSLTLIATANQGSEATYESGFVIDKFPISRPNLTFSTLTVSNMSPEDSSIYLCSVEFRAQETQYFGPGTRLLVL.